This is a list of T cell receptor beta chains from one sample in a study of cytotoxic CD8 clonotypes in ibrutinib-treated CLL. The table came from immunoSEQ multiplex PCR; TCRdb's copy has only in-frame clones and leaves some out. The table shows approximately 24,000 clones, with nearly 80% occurring only once. The sequences come from PBMCs, collected before ibrutinib treatment. These receptors originate from a human donor with chronic lymphocytic leukemia. Each CDR3 is given with its conserved first and last residue. The order of the fields is clone size, V gene, CDR3 protein. Where a row states a size, it is once, few, many or the class of an expanded clone; other rows omit it.

>NA|TRBV5-6
CASSPGLAGFTDTQYF
>once|TRBV28
CASSLSSGRENEQFF
>NA|TRBV6-5
CASSSRGTDTQYF
>NA|TRBV7-9
CASSLGPNVLTF
>NA|TRBV5-1
CASSPGLAGNTGELFF
>NA|TRBV7-2
CASSFGGGQGDTQYF
>NA|TRBV7-2
CASSLGRETQYF
>few|TRBV4-3
CASSQTDSSYEQYF
>NA|TRBV7-8
CASSLAWTSGRDTQYF
>NA|TRBV11-2
CASSQRGTGAFF
>NA|TRBV7-8
CASSLLPSGTSTDTQYF
>few|TRBV5-4
CASSLGAGGTYGYTF
>NA|TRBV6-4
CASSDSAGAIEQFF
>NA|TRBV28
CASSSTSGSETQYF
>NA|TRBV7-3
CASSLGQNYEQYF
>NA|TRBV6-1
CASSGQRTSSYEQYF
>NA|TRBV11-2
CASTQRSGNTIYF
>few|TRBV20-1
CSARGDYEQYF
>NA|TRBV10-3
CAISELVIHEQFF
>NA|TRBV6-5
CASSGRTGGEQYF
>once|TRBV18
CASSPVTPVWGLRGVAFF
>once|TRBV25-1
CASSEYWVGGSADTQYF
>NA|TRBV9
CASSPTPTGGAEAFF
>NA|TRBV6-1
CANELGNLPGGYTF
>NA|TRBV6-1
CASSEMGPGQPSGNTIYF
>NA|TRBV7-6
CASSLAISGRETQYF
>NA|TRBV14
CASSQTEQNEKLFF
>NA|TRBV7-2
CASSLFEGRNTEAFF
>few|TRBV27
CASSLAGAYEQYF